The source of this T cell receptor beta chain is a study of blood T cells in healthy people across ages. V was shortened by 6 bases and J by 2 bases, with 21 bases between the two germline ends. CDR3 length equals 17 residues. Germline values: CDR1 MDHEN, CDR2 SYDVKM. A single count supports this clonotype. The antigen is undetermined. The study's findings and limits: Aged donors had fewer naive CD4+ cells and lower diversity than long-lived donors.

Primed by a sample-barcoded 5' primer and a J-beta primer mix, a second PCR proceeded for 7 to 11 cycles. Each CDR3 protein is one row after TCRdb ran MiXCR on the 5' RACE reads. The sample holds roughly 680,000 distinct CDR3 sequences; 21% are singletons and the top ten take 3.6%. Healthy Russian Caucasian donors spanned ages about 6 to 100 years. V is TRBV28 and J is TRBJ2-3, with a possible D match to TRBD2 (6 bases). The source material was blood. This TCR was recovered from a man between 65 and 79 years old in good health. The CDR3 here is CASREPRGGANTDTQYF. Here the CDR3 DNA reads TGTGCCAGCAGAGAACCCCGGGGAGGCGCCAACACAGATACGCAGTATTTT.